This TCR beta chain appears in the sequencing data of a study of blood T cell repertoires in COVID-19. Study-wide context: The United States, Italy and Spain provided the acute and convalescent COVID-19 samples. In each case, the material was cDNA or gDNA derived from T cells, B-cell-depleted T cells, or PBMCs.

CDR1 SGHNT and CDR2 YYREEE come from the germline V gene (reference sequence). The CDR3 has 15 amino acids. V lost 2 bases and J 3 bases, leaving 14 bases between the germline ends. Authors' methods: For nucleated cells, counts were estimated from reference gene primer amplification. Libraries were prepared by immunoSEQ multiplex PCR; TCRdb keeps only in-frame clonotypes and omits some of them. From that table come the V and J calls and clone size; the DNA was used to work out D and trimming. The table has around 40,000 clones, over 80% seen once. J is TRBJ2-5 and V is TRBV5-4, with D perhaps TRBD2 (5 bases). This receptor was identified in a man aged 50 to 60 with active or convalescent COVID-19. The specimen sequenced was peripheral blood. The CDR3 sequence is CASSLVGIGEETQYF. The CDR3 DNA reads as TGTGCCAGCAGCTTAGTCGGGATCGGGGAAGAGACCCAGTACTTC.